Sequencing of this TCR beta chain was carried out in a study of radiation and T cells in renal cell carcinoma (dated by TCRdb to 2020 to 2022). The study in broad terms: The samples were drawn from a clinical trial, where primary renal cell carcinomas were treated with 15 Gy of stereotactic body radiation therapy and then removed by nephrectomy 4 weeks afterward. In total, 50 to 60 samples underwent TCR beta sequencing: some 26 tumors plus 27 peripheral blood samples. Across all 55 or so samples, approximately 4,000,000 unique CDR3 nucleotide sequences, encoding 2,658,974 unique CDR3 amino acid sequences, were identified.

TCR beta libraries were generated from genomic DNA with the immunoSEQ kit, following the manufacturer's recommendations. Library preparation used a first multiplex PCR with proprietary primers, then a second PCR adding unique barcodes, with bead cleanups after each round. A positive control reaction and a negative control reaction, both provided in the kit, were run with every batch of samples. The final libraries underwent checking on an Agilent 4200 TapeStation D1000 ScreenTape, volumetric pooling, and quantification by qPCR. Sequencing ran on an Illumina NextSeq500 with a MidOutput 150-cycle cartridge, using 156 Read1 and 15 Index1 cycles with kit custom primers. The pooled library was loaded at approximately 0.99 pM, and 20% PhiX control was spiked in. Turning to the authors' computational methods: Vendor-processed data were analyzed in R, with a clonotype defined as all T cells sharing the same CDR3 nucleotide sequence. In the clone abundance analyses, frequencies in each sample were normalized to that sample's 10,000 most abundant clones. Public T cell clones, which averaged fewer than five per sample, were excluded before analysis. Tumor-enriched and baseline blood-enriched clonotypes were defined by at least a 32-fold difference in abundance between compartments. A beta-binomial differential abundance model was used to identify clonotypes that expanded or contracted between blood time points. Tumor-blood repertoire similarity was measured with the Baroni-Urbani and Buser coefficient, and group comparisons used two-tailed Wilcoxon tests in R. As stored in TCRdb, this immuneACCESS dataset retains in-frame rearrangements with V and J assigned. A fraction of the clones does not appear; measured against another copy, unresolved V genes explain less than half of the discrepancy, and the remainder lacks a known reason. V and J calls and clone size are as listed in that table; D and trimming were resolved from the DNA. The sample has 70,000 or so clones on record, about 80% of them singletons. The ten largest clones capture 5.8% of the sample.

Overall study outcomes, separate from this receptor: Blood repertoire dynamics were not followed beyond 4 weeks after treatment. With a single-armed trial design, the study had no way to address how radiation dose or scheduling affects the TCR repertoire. In blood, the top tumor clonotypes increased from baseline to 2 weeks after radiation and then shrank by 4 weeks, which suggests a temporary expansion of tumor-resident clones. Because pretreatment tumor biopsies were not available, the baseline intratumoral presence of clonotypes could not be determined.

The sample's time point, from its label and the paper: blood 2 weeks post-SBRT. The treatment or condition tag for this specimen amounts to: 15 Gy SBRT to primary tumor, nephrectomy 4 weeks later. To follow tumor-enriched clonotypes, peripheral blood was collected serially from radiation-treated patients at baseline and again at 2 weeks and 4 weeks after SBRT. All patients had renal cell carcinoma with clear cell pathology. The QIAamp DNA Blood Mini Kit (Qiagen) was used to prepare genomic DNA for TCR sequencing. The analyses included just those samples that passed every quality control check. From cysteine to phenylalanine, the CDR3 is 17 amino acids long. Only CDR3 DNA is held: 51 bases, read in frame from base 1. The germline V gene encodes CDR1 GTSNPN and CDR2 SVGIG (reference sequence). V and J are truncated by 3 bases and 2 bases respectively, leaving an intervening sequence of 17 bases. This clone has a count of ten or more. Its antigen is currently not known. Base quality data are lacking; no much larger clone is found one base away.

The chain is encoded by TRBV30 joined to TRBJ2-6, and TRBD1 may be the D gene, going by 5 matching bases. Here the sequenced sample was blood, taken from a patient whose treatment included radiotherapy and nephrectomy. This TCR derives from a man in his sixties with renal cell carcinoma. The sequence in DNA is TGTGCCTGGAGAAGAGGCAGGGTTAAGGCTGGGGCCAACGTCCTGACTTTC. Translated, this gives CAWRRGRVKAGANVLTF. Joined to the reference TRBV30 and TRBJ2-6 proteins, this CDR3 gives the full variable domain: SQTIHQWPATLVQPVGSPLSLECTVEGTSNPNLYWYRQAAGRGLQLLFYSVGIGQISSEVPQNLSASRPQDRQFILSSKKLLLSDSGFYLCAWRRGRVKAGANVLTFGAGSRLTVL.